The source of this T cell receptor beta chain is a study of T cell changes during pregnancy in multiple sclerosis. The CDR3 totals 11 residues. Germline loops: CDR1 SQVTM, CDR2 ANQGSEA. Trimming cost V 4 bases and J 5 bases, with 8 bases left between them. Some clones are missing from TCRdb's copy, which holds only in-frame ones; the method was immunoSEQ multiplex PCR. The data hold around 57,000 clones, with roughly 91% observed a single time. This chain connects TRBV29-1 to TRBJ1-1; D is undetermined. The sequence came from a female donor in good health, enrolled as a control in a pregnancy study. Sequencing was performed on peripheral blood, taken in the third trimester of pregnancy. Here the CDR3 reads CSVGEETEAFF. CDR3 sequence (DNA): TGCAGCGTTGGGGAGGAAACTGAAGCTTTCTTT.